The 20 T cell receptor beta chains in this list originate from one sample, sequenced in a study of early T cells in non-severe SARS-CoV-2 infection. TCRdb re-called the 5' RACE reads through MiXCR, storing one row per CDR3 protein. The sample gives some 38,000 distinct CDR3 sequences, 3.5% to 5% of which show up once; about 16% is in the top ten. Sequencing was performed on whole blood. The receptors stem from an adult who was a healthcare worker with PCR-confirmed SARS-CoV-2 infection or an uninfected control (not recorded which).

This clonotype was found many times. The chain couples TRBV30 to TRBJ1-1; no clear D gene. This CDR3 has 15 amino acids. Germline loops: CDR1 GTSNPN, CDR2 SVGIG (reference sequence). V was clipped by 4 bases and J by 0 bases, with 15 bases between them. DNA for the CDR3: TGTGCCTGGATTCGCGAGAGTAACATGAACACTGAAGCTTTCTTT. Translated: CAWIRESNMNTEAFF. The whole variable domain, remainder taken from reference TRBV30 and TRBJ1-1, is SQTIHQWPATLVQPVGSPLSLECTVEGTSNPNLYWYRQAAGRGLQLLFYSVGIGQISSEVPQNLSASRPQDRQFILSSKKLLLSDSGFYLCAWIRESNMNTEAFFGQGTRLTVV.

The chain carries TRBV30 and TRBJ1-1; D is ambiguous. CDR3 length equals 12 residues. Trimming pared 5 bases from V and 1 base from J, leaving 8 bases between. Germline V gene data show CDR1 as GTSNPN and CDR2 as SVGIG (reference sequence). CDR3 residues: CAWDHGNTEAFF. CDR3 coding DNA: TGTGCCTGGGATCACGGGAACACTGAAGCTTTCTTT. The full variable domain, in which reference TRBV30 and TRBJ1-1 provide the parts outside the CDR3, is SQTIHQWPATLVQPVGSPLSLECTVEGTSNPNLYWYRQAAGRGLQLLFYSVGIGQISSEVPQNLSASRPQDRQFILSSKKLLLSDSGFYLCAWDHGNTEAFFGQGTRLTVV.

This clonotype appeared many times. The rearrangement uses TRBV20-1 and TRBJ2-3; 7 nucleotides agree with TRBD2. J was trimmed by 2 bases and V by 5 bases; bases with no gene match: 10. The CDR3 has 15 amino acids. Germline V CDR1 and CDR2: DFQATT, SNEGSKA (reference sequence). CDR3 nucleotide sequence: TGCAGTGCTCACCTACTCGCGGGGGACACAGATACGCAGTATTTT. This sequence encodes CSAHLLAGDTDTQYF.

This clonotype showed up many times. The chain combines TRBV5-4 with TRBJ1-1, with TRBD1 matching over 7 bases. Germline assignment: CDR1 SGHNT and CDR2 YYREEE (reference sequence). The CDR3 extends over 15 amino acids. Losses at the gene ends were 0 bases for V and 3 bases for J; bases not matched to a gene: 5. The CDR3 DNA is TGTGCCAGCAGCTTGGGGGACAGCCGATACACTGAAGCTTTCTTT. It encodes CASSLGDSRYTEAFF.

In its sample, this clonotype was seen many times. CDR3 nucleotide sequence: TGTGCCAGCAGCGTAGTCCCCGGGGGAGGTACTGAAGCTTTCTTT. It codes for CASSVVPGGGTEAFF. V is TRBV9 and J is TRBJ1-1; perhaps TRBD1 as D (5 bases). The V gene's germline CDR1 is SGDLS and CDR2 YYNGEE. Trimming stripped 0 bases from V and 5 bases from J, with 14 bases between. This CDR3 has 15 residues.

This clonotype was counted between two and nine times. This sequence joins TRBV7-2 and TRBJ1-3; no clear D. The CDR3 has 15 residues. V lost 5 bases and J 0 bases, leaving 11 bases between the germline ends. Germline assignment: CDR1 SGHTA and CDR2 FQGNSA. The CDR3 reads CASSLSSISGNTIYF. CDR3 DNA sequence: TGTGCCAGCAGCCTCAGTTCGATCTCTGGAAACACCATATATTTT.

In its sample, this clonotype was seen many times. V and J are TRBV29-1 and TRBJ1-1; weak D call: TRBD1 (5 bases). V was clipped by 0 bases and J by 6 bases, with 14 bases between them. Germline V CDR1 and CDR2: SQVTM, ANQGSEA. The CDR3 runs to 14 residues. The CDR3 loop is CSVEDRGEKAEAFF. CDR3 nucleotides: TGCAGCGTTGAAGATCGGGGGGAGAAGGCTGAAGCTTTCTTT.

There are many counts of this clonotype. This sequence joins TRBV4-2 and TRBJ2-3; TRBD1 or TRBD2 may be the D gene (5 bases each). The germline V gene encodes CDR1 LGHNA and CDR2 YNFKEQ. This CDR3 has 17 residues. Trimming shortened V by 1 base and J by 2 bases, and 16 bases separated the two germline ends. The CDR3 reads CASSQVGFGADTDTQYF. CDR3 DNA: TGTGCCAGCAGCCAAGTAGGTTTCGGGGCCGACACAGATACGCAGTATTTT.

This clonotype was seen ten or more times. The V call is TRBV28, the J call TRBJ2-2; 10 bases agree with TRBD1. CDR3 length: 14 amino acids. Trimming cost V 5 bases and J 7 bases; bases outside gene matches: 4. Germline V gene lookup returns CDR1 MDHEN and CDR2 SYDVKM. DNA for the CDR3: TGTGCCAGCAGTCGACAGGGGGCGAACGGGGAGCTGTTTTTT. Amino acid sequence: CASSRQGANGELFF.

This clonotype was found many times. This chain links TRBV7-9 with TRBJ1-2; D not resolved. CDR1 is SEHNR and CDR2 is FQNEAQ in the germline V gene (reference sequence). This CDR3 has 13 amino acids. The V and J ends lost 1 base and 4 bases respectively, with 7 bases between them. The DNA of the CDR3 is TGTGCCAGCAGCTTAGGCGGGTTCTATGGCTACACCTTC. Amino acid sequence: CASSLGGFYGYTF.

V gene TRBV3-1 combines with J gene TRBJ1-3; unclear D gene. The CDR3 has 12 amino acids. V was clipped by 4 bases and J by 2 bases, with 3 bases between them. The germline CDR1 and CDR2 sequences are LGHDT and YNNKEL (reference sequence). Here the CDR3 reads CASSPTGNTIYF. CDR3 nucleotides: TGTGCCAGCAGCCCAACTGGAAACACCATATATTTT.

This clonotype is deemed medium-sized. The chain employs TRBV20-1 and TRBJ1-5; 9 bases are shared with TRBD1. The CDR3 runs 14 residues. Trimming at V came to 5 bases and at J to 2 bases, leaving 4 bases not matched to a gene. From germline, CDR1 is DFQATT and CDR2 SNEGSKA (reference sequence). As DNA, the CDR3 is TGCAGTGCTTTACAGGGGGCAGGCAATCAGCCCCAGCATTTT. This codes for CSALQGAGNQPQHF.

This clonotype was seen many times. J is TRBJ2-1 and V is TRBV30; TRBD2 matches at 11 bases. Per germline, CDR1 GTSNPN and CDR2 SVGIG (reference sequence). The V gene end was trimmed by 5 bases and the J gene end by 6 bases; junction bases not matched to a gene: 9. There are 15 residues in the CDR3. The CDR3 region is CAWHPLTSGGNEQFF. The CDR3 nucleotides read TGTGCCTGGCACCCCCTCACTAGCGGGGGCAATGAGCAGTTCTTC.

The CDR3 reads CASSSSASGNTIYF. The CDR3 nucleotides read TGTGCCAGCAGCTCATCCGCCTCTGGAAACACCATATATTTT. This chain links TRBV6-2 or TRBV6-3 with TRBJ1-3; D is uncertain. The CDR3 extends over 14 amino acids. V gave up 6 bases and J gave up 0 bases, with 9 bases separating them. Germline CDR1 reads MNHEY; CDR2 reads SVGEGT.

This clonotype was detected many times. This chain joins TRBV10-3 and TRBJ1-1; D perhaps matches TRBD1 (5 bases). V was shortened by 4 bases and J by 0 bases, with 6 bases between the two germline ends. CDR3 length: 13 amino acids. CDR1 ENHRY and CDR2 SYGVKD come from the germline V gene. The CDR3 nucleotides read TGTGCCATCAGTGGGGGGGTGAACACTGAAGCTTTCTTT. This sequence encodes CAISGGVNTEAFF.

This clonotype was seen repeatedly, ten times or more. J is TRBJ1-2 and V is TRBV11-2; no definite D call. The CDR3 runs 13 residues. The V and J ends lost 1 base and 1 base respectively, with 4 bases between them. Per the germline V gene, CDR1 is SGHAT and CDR2 is FQNNGV. The CDR3 here is CASSLVDNYGYTF. The CDR3 bases are TGTGCCAGCAGCTTAGTGGATAACTATGGCTACACCTTC.

In this sample, this clonotype turned up many times. CDR3 sequence (DNA): TGTGCCAGCAGTGAAGGCGGAGGGGGCTTTCCCTATGGCTACACCTTC. Amino acids: CASSEGGGGFPYGYTF. This chain links TRBV6-1 with TRBJ1-2, with 7 positions matching TRBD1. There are 16 residues in the CDR3. Losses at the gene ends were 1 base for V and 4 bases for J; bases not matched to a gene: 9. The V gene's germline CDR1 is MNHNS and CDR2 SASEGT.

The chain carries TRBV2 and TRBJ1-1, with D possibly TRBD1 on 6 matching bases. V lost 5 bases and J lost 1, with 14 bases in between. The CDR3 is 15 amino acids. Germline V CDR1 and CDR2: SNHLY, FYNNEI. The CDR3 DNA reads as TGTGCCAGCAGTCCCAGGGGAGGAACGAACACTGAAGCTTTCTTT. Translated: CASSPRGGTNTEAFF.

The table lists this clonotype with many counts. This chain connects TRBV7-2 to TRBJ1-6; D not resolved. V lost 3 bases, J lost 0 bases, and 12 bases lay in between. CDR3 length: 17 amino acids. In germline, CDR1 is SGHTA, CDR2 FQGNSA. CDR3 sequence: CASSLRPSHSYNSPLHF. In DNA form, the CDR3 reads TGTGCCAGCAGCTTGAGGCCGAGCCACTCCTATAATTCACCCCTCCACTTT. Full variable domain (rest looked up from reference TRBV7-2 and TRBJ1-6): GAGVSQSPSNKVTEKGKDVELRCDPISGHTALYWYRQSLGQGLEFLIYFQGNSAPDKSGLPSDRFSAERTGGSVSTLTIQRTQQEDSAVYLCASSLRPSHSYNSPLHFGNGTRLTVT.

CDR3 nucleotide sequence: TGTGCCAGCAGCCCCATGACCACCGGGGAGCTGTTTTTT. Encoded protein: CASSPMTTGELFF. The chain carries TRBV7-3 and TRBJ2-2; D is unclear. This CDR3 is built from 13 residues. V was clipped by 5 bases and J by 4 bases, with 8 bases between them. CDR1 SGHTA and CDR2 FQGTGA come from the germline V gene.